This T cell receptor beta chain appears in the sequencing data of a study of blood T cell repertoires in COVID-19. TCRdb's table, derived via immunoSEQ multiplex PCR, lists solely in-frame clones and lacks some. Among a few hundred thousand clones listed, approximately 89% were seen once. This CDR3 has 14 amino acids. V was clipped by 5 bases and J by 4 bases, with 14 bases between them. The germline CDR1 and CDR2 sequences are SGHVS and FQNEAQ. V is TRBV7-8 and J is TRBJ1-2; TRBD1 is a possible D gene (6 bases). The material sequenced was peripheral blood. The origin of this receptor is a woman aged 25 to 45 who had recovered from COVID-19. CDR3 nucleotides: TGTGCCAGCAGCCAAAACACAGGGATCTATGGCTACACCTTC. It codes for CASSQNTGIYGYTF. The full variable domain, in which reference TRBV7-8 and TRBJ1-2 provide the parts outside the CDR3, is GAGVSQSPRYKVAKRGQDVALRCDPISGHVSLFWYQQALGQGPEFLTYFQNEAQLDKSGLPSDRFFAERPEGSVSTLKIQRTQQEDSAVYLCASSQNTGIYGYTFGSGTRLTVV.